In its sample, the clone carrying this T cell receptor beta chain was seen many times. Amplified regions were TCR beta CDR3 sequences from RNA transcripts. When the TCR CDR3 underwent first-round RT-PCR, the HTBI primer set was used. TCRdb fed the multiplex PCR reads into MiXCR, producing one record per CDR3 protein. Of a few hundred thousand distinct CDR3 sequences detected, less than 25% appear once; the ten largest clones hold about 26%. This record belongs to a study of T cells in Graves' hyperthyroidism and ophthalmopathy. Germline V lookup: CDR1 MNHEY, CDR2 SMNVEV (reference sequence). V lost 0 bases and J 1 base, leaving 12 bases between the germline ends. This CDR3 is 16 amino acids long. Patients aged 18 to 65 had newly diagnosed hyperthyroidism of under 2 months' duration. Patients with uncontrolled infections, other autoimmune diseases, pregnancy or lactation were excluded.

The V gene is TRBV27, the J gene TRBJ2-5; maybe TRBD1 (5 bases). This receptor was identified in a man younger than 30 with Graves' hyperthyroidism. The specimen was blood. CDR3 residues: CASSLSGAFTQETQYF. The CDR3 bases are TGTGCCAGCAGTTTATCAGGGGCTTTCACCCAAGAGACCCAGTACTTC.